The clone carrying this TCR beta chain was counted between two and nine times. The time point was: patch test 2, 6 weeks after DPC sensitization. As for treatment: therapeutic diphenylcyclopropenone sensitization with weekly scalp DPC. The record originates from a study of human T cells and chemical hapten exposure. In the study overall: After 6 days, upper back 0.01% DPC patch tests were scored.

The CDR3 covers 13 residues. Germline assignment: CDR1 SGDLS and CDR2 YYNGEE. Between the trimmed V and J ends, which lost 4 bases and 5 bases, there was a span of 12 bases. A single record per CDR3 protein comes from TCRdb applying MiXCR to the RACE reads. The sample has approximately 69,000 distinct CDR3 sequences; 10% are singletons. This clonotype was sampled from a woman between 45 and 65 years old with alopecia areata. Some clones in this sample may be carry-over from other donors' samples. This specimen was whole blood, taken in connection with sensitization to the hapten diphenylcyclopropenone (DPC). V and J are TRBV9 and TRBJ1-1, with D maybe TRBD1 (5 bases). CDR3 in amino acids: CASSPRGWTEAFF. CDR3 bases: TGTGCCAGCAGCCCCCGGGGGTGGACTGAAGCTTTCTTT.